The clone carrying this TCR beta chain was seen just once. The length of the CDR3 is 13 residues. Trimming took off 2 bases at V and 1 base at J, with 6 bases between the two ends. Looked up from germline, CDR1 is MNHNY and CDR2 is SVGAGI (reference sequence). This specimen comes from a study of blood T cell repertoires in COVID-19. Study overall: Some COVID-19 samples were acute and others convalescent; all came from the United States, Italy and Spain. T cells, B-cell-depleted T cells, or PBMCs provided the cDNA or gDNA that served as material.

Profiling relied on immunoSEQ multiplex PCR, and the TCRdb table lists in-frame clones only, not all of them. The table lists about 150,000 clones, nearly 80% of them singletons. This clonotype was sampled from a man older than 75 with acute or convalescent COVID-19. The rearrangement uses TRBV6-6 and TRBJ2-7, with D hard to call. The sample was peripheral blood. The CDR3 region is CASSYPPSYEQYF. CDR3 DNA sequence: TGTGCCAGCAGTTACCCCCCATCCTACGAGCAGTACTTC.